This entry features one TCR beta chain sequence. This specimen comes from a study of blood T cell repertoires in COVID-19. As for the study in general: Sources were T cells, B-cell-depleted T cells, or PBMCs; the material itself was cDNA or gDNA.

Seattle participants joined during active infection and were tracked over time. This CDR3 is built from 17 residues. In germline, CDR1 is MNHEY, CDR2 SMNVEV (reference sequence). V shed 4 bases, J shed 4 bases, and the junction held 8 bases outside the gene matches. As processed by the authors: Using reference gene primer amplification, nucleated cell counts were estimated. Assay used: immunoSEQ multiplex PCR; TCRdb lists only in-frame clones, some missing. V, J and clone size are taken as reported in that table, and D and trimming were inferred from the DNA itself. This table has fewer than 200,000 clones, 85% to 90% appearing once.

This chain links TRBV27 with TRBJ2-3, with 13 bases matching TRBD2. The material sequenced was peripheral blood. The origin of this receptor is a woman of 80 years or more with COVID-19, enrolled during active disease. CDR3 amino acids: CASSSGLAGHLADTQYF. DNA of the CDR3: TGTGCCAGCAGTTCGGGACTAGCGGGACACCTAGCAGATACGCAGTATTTT.